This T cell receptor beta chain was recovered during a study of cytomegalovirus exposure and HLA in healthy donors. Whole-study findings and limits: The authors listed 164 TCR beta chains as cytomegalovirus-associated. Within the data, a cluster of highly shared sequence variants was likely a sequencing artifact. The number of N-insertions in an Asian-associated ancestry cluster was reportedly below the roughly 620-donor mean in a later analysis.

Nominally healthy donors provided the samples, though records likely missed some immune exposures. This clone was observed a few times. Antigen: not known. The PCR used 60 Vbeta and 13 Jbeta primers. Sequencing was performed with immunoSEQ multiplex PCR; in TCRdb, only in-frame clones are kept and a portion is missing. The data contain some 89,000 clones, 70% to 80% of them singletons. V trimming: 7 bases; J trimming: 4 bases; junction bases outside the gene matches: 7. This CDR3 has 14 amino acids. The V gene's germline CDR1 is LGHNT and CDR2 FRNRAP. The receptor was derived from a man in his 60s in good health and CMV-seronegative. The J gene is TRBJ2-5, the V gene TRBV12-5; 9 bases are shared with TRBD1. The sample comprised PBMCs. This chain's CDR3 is CASALGQGIETQYF. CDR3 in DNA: TGTGCTAGTGCTCTTGGACAGGGGATAGAGACCCAGTACTTC.